The 17 T cell receptor beta chains below come from one sample, sequenced in a study of shared clonotypes between healthy human individuals. Repertoires were generated with immunoSEQ multiplex PCR, while TCRdb's copy carries only in-frame clones and drops some. Counted here are about 1,800,000 clones, about 95% occurring once; the ten biggest clones make up less than 1.5%. Naive-designated CD8 cells lacked CD45RO, were positively enriched for CCR7, and omitted terminally differentiated effector memory CD45RA+ cells. The specimen was naive CD8+ T cells sorted from blood. All receptors come from a man between 18 and 35 years old in good health.

For the CDR3, the DNA is TGTGCCAGCAGCATAAGAGGGACCGGGACCTACGAGCAGTACTTC. This translates into CASSIRGTGTYEQYF. V is TRBV5-5 and J is TRBJ2-7, with D perhaps TRBD1 or TRBD2 (5 bases each). Trimming removed 4 bases at V and 2 bases at J, with 16 bases between. The length of the CDR3 is 15 residues. Germline V gene data show CDR1 as SGHKS and CDR2 as YYEKEE (reference sequence).

The chain couples TRBV11-2 to TRBJ2-4; D gene unclear. CDR3 length: 13 amino acids. V was pared by 6 bases and J by 2 bases, with 8 bases between. Germline V gives CDR1 SGHAT, CDR2 FQNNGV. The CDR3 reads CASRQRTKNIQYF. CDR3 nucleotide sequence: TGTGCCAGCAGGCAGAGGACCAAAAACATTCAGTACTTC.

The chain joins TRBV13 to TRBJ2-7; TRBD2 matches 11 bases. Trimming cost V 5 bases and J 5 bases; bases outside gene matches: 8. The germline gives CDR1 PRHDT, CDR2 FYEKMQ (reference sequence). The CDR3 sequence is 15 residues long. Here the CDR3 reads CASSLTSGRYHEQYF. As DNA, the CDR3 is TGTGCCAGCAGCCTAACTAGCGGGAGATATCACGAGCAGTACTTC.

The chain uses TRBV7-9 and TRBJ1-1, with D unresolved. Between the trimmed V and J ends, which lost 4 bases and 3 bases, there was a span of 18 bases. Germline loops: CDR1 SEHNR, CDR2 FQNEAQ (reference sequence). The CDR3 runs to 16 residues. The CDR3 protein is CASSSTPGEDDTEAFF. Written as DNA, the CDR3 is TGTGCCAGCAGCTCTACCCCCGGGGAGGATGACACTGAAGCTTTCTTT.

The chain has TRBV28 and TRBJ1-5; 8 bases are shared with TRBD1. Trimming at V came to 6 bases and at J to 4 bases, leaving 11 bases not matched to a gene. From germline, CDR1 is MDHEN and CDR2 SYDVKM. CDR3 length: 16 residues. The CDR3 spells CASSSEQGVTNQPQHF. CDR3 in DNA: TGTGCCAGCAGCTCCGAACAGGGGGTAACGAATCAGCCCCAGCATTTT.

The V gene is TRBV27, the J gene TRBJ2-7, with 8 bases lining up with TRBD1. From germline, CDR1 is MNHEY and CDR2 SMNVEV (reference sequence). This CDR3 is 16 amino acids long. J gave up 0 bases and V 5 bases, and 9 bases lay outside the gene matches. The CDR3 reads CASSRVGTGDSYEQYF. The CDR3 DNA reads TGTGCCAGCAGTAGGGTCGGGACAGGCGACTCCTACGAGCAGTACTTC.

This chain joins TRBV28 and TRBJ1-2, with D perhaps matching TRBD1 (5 bases). Germline CDR1 MDHEN, CDR2 SYDVKM. The V end was cut by 1 base, the J end by 4 bases, with 10 bases between. The CDR3 has 14 residues. DNA of the CDR3: TGTGCCAGCAGTTTATTGGCAGGGAGCTATGGCTACACCTTC. Translated, it gives CASSLLAGSYGYTF.

About this clone itself: Different DNA sequences within this sample yield the same CDR3. The chain couples TRBV20-1 to TRBJ2-7, with D uncertain. The CDR3 extends over 11 amino acids. From germline, CDR1 is DFQATT and CDR2 SNEGSKA (reference sequence). Trimming took off 3 bases at V and 4 bases at J, with 7 bases between the two ends. CDR3 loop: CSARDGYEQYF. The CDR3 nucleotides are TGCAGTGCTAGGGACGGGTACGAGCAGTACTTC.

CDR3 nucleotide sequence: TGTGCCAGCAGCTTAGCGACGAACGGCTACGAGCAGTACTTC. Its protein is CASSLATNGYEQYF. V and J are TRBV7-8 and TRBJ2-7; D gene ambiguous. The CDR3 sequence is 14 residues long. CDR1 and CDR2 from the germline V gene are SGHVS and FQNEAQ. The germline V and J ends were trimmed by 0 bases and 3 bases, with 9 bases remaining between them.

J is TRBJ1-1 and V is TRBV7-2, with D unresolved. The CDR3 is made up of 13 amino acids. Germline-derived CDR1 and CDR2 are SGHTA and FQGNSA. V was cut by 5 bases and J by 7 bases, with 14 bases left in between. The CDR3 DNA reads as TGTGCCAGCAGCCTGATCTCTTACGGTGAAGCTTTCTTT. This translates into CASSLISYGEAFF.

The rearrangement uses TRBV2 and TRBJ2-5; TRBD2 matches at 10 bases. The CDR3 has 14 amino acids. V shed 8 bases, J shed 1 base, and the junction held 4 bases outside the gene matches. The germline CDR1 and CDR2 sequences are SNHLY and FYNNEI. The CDR3 protein is CASRTSGTQETQYF. In DNA form, the CDR3 reads TGTGCCAGCCGGACTAGCGGAACCCAAGAGACCCAGTACTTC.

This clone showed up just once. This chain joins TRBV28 and TRBJ2-7; tentative D call: TRBD1 (6 bases). V lost 3 bases, J lost 7 bases, and 13 bases lay in between. The CDR3 length is 13 residues. Per the germline V gene, CDR1 is MDHEN and CDR2 is SYDVKM. This chain's CDR3 is CASSFRKGDEQYF. In nucleotides, the CDR3 is TGTGCCAGCAGTTTTAGGAAGGGGGATGAGCAGTACTTC.

V and J are TRBV4-2 and TRBJ2-2; D perhaps matches TRBD2 (5 bases). The length of the CDR3 is 13 residues. Germline CDR1 LGHNA, CDR2 YNFKEQ. V was shortened by 10 bases and J by 7 bases, with 16 bases between the two germline ends. The CDR3 region is CATDAGEGGELFF. The CDR3 DNA is TGTGCCACCGATGCCGGAGAGGGCGGGGAGCTGTTTTTT.

This chain uses TRBV2 with TRBJ2-1, with D possibly matching TRBD2 (6 bases). CDR3 length equals 13 residues. With 4 bases removed from V and 5 bases from J, the gap between germline ends came to 9 bases. Germline CDR1 and CDR2: SNHLY and FYNNEI. The CDR3: CASSGRLDNEQFF. CDR3 nucleotides: TGTGCCAGCAGTGGCCGACTAGACAATGAGCAGTTCTTC. The full variable domain, its missing parts supplied by reference TRBV2 and TRBJ2-1, is EPEVTQTPSHQVTQMGQEVILRCVPISNHLYFYWYRQILGQKVEFLVSFYNNEISEKSEIFDDQFSVERPDGSNFTLKIRSTKLEDSAMYFCASSGRLDNEQFFGPGTRLTVL.

The count of this clone is one. The J gene is TRBJ2-1, the V gene TRBV4-1; D gene uncertain. The ends were cut back, 3 bases at V and 12 bases at J, with 12 bases in the middle. From germline, CDR1 is MGHRA and CDR2 YSYEKL. The CDR3 runs 12 residues. The CDR3 region has the DNA TGCGCCAGCAGCCAGGGTACATACCCGCAGTTCTTC. This gives the protein CASSQGTYPQFF.

The chain carries TRBV27 and TRBJ1-3; a weak D match, TRBD1 (5 bases). V was pared by 1 base and J by 0 bases, with 13 bases between. This CDR3 contains 17 residues. Germline CDR1 is MNHEY and CDR2 is SMNVEV (reference sequence). The CDR3 reads CASSLWQGTSSGNTIYF. The CDR3 DNA follows: TGTGCCAGCAGTTTATGGCAGGGCACATCCTCTGGAAACACCATATATTTT.

This clone showed up just once. This chain links TRBV19 with TRBJ2-7; perhaps TRBD1 as D (6 bases). V was cut by 5 bases and J by 2 bases, with 16 bases left in between. The CDR3 length is 15 residues. Germline loops: CDR1 LNHDA, CDR2 SQIVND (reference sequence). The DNA for the CDR3 is TGTGCCAGTAGTCCCGCCGGGACACCCACCTACGAGCAGTACTTC. The encoded protein is CASSPAGTPTYEQYF. Variable domain in full (rest from reference TRBV19 and TRBJ2-7): DGGITQSPKYLFRKEGQNVTLSCEQNLNHDAMYWYRQDPGQGLRLIYYSQIVNDFQKGDIAEGYSVSREKKESFPLTVTSAQKNPTAFYLCASSPAGTPTYEQYFGPGTRLTVT.